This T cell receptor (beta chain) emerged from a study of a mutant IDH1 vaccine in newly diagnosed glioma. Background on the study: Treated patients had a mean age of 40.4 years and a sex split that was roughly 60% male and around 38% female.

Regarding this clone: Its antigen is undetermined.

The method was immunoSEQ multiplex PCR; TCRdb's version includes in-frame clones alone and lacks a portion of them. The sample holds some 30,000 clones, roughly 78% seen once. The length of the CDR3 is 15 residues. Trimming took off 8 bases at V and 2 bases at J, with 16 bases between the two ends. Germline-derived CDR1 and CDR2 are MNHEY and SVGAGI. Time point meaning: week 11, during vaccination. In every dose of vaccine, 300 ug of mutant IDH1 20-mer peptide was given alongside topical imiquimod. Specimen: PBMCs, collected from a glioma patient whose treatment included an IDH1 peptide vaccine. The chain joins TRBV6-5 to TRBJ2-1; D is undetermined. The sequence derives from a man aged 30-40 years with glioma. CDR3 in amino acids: CASSPRGGAYNEQFF. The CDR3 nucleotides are TGTGCCAGCTCACCCCGCGGTGGGGCCTACAATGAGCAGTTCTTC.